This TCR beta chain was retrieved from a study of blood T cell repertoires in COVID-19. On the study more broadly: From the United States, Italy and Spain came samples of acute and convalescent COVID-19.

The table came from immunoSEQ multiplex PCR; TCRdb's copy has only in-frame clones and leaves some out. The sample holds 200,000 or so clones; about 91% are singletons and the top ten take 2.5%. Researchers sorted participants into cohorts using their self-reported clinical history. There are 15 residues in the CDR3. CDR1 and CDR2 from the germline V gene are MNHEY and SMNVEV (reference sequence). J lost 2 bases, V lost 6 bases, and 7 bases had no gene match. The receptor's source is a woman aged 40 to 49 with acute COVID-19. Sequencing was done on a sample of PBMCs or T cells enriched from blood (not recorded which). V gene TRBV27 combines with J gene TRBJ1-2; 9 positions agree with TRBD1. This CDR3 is CASSTGTGINYGYTF. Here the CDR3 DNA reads TGTGCCAGCAGCACCGGGACAGGGATCAACTATGGCTACACCTTC.